Below, 15 T cell receptor beta chains from the same sample are listed, as sequenced in a study of monozygotic twins with inflammatory bowel disease. TCRdb reworked the 5' RACE reads into one entry per CDR3 protein, no DNA. Its listing shows about 380,000 distinct CDR3 sequences. Material for sequencing was blood. The receptors come from a human donor with ulcerative colitis or Crohn's disease, or a healthy co-twin of an affected twin (not recorded which).

The chain links TRBV7-3 to TRBJ2-3; TCRdb names TRBD1, which stays unverified in the absence of DNA. CDR1 and CDR2 from the germline V gene are SGHTA and FQGTGA. CDR3 size: 15 residues. CDR3: CASSLMGQPTDTQYF.

The chain is built from TRBV5-1 and TRBJ2-7. This CDR3 region has 18 residues. Germline lookup yields CDR1 SGHRS and CDR2 YFSETQ. The CDR3 sequence is CASSLRSDTTSRSYEQYF.

The V gene is TRBV5-4, the J gene TRBJ1-6; no DNA is available, so the TRBD1 call from TCRdb remains unchecked. This CDR3 is built from 16 residues. CDR1 SGHNT and CDR2 YYREEE come from the germline V gene (reference sequence). The CDR3 protein is CASSSSKQGFGSPLHF.

The chain carries TRBV5-4 and TRBJ2-1; TCRdb returns TRBD2, unconfirmable since there is no DNA. The CDR3 contains 17 residues. Per germline, CDR1 SGHNT and CDR2 YYREEE (reference sequence). The CDR3 protein is CASSSGTSGGGFTEQFF.

The chain links TRBV9 to TRBJ2-1; TCRdb's D gene call, TRBD2, goes unchecked for lack of DNA. The CDR3 is 15 residues long. Germline CDR1 and CDR2: SGDLS and YYNGEE. This CDR3 is CASSVEVGGPRGQFF.

The chain has TRBV5-1 and TRBJ2-6. The CDR3 is 14 amino acids. Germline values: CDR1 SGHRS, CDR2 YFSETQ. The CDR3: CASSGVLGANVLTF. The full variable domain, its missing parts supplied by reference TRBV5-1 and TRBJ2-6, is KAGVTQTPRYLIKTRGQQVTLSCSPISGHRSVSWYQQTPGQGLQFLFEYFSETQRNKGNFPGRFSGRQFSNSRSEMNVSTLELGDSALYLCASSGVLGANVLTFGAGSRLTVL.

The chain joins TRBV5-5 to TRBJ1-3; as DNA is missing, the TRBD1 call by TCRdb cannot be tested. Germline V gene lookup returns CDR1 SGHKS and CDR2 YYEKEE (reference sequence). This CDR3 has 18 amino acids. CDR3 protein: CASSLRDRTINSGNTIYF.

V gene TRBV19 combines with J gene TRBJ2-3; the D call from TCRdb, TRBD2, cannot be confirmed without DNA. The CDR3 consists of 16 residues. Germline V gives CDR1 LNHDA, CDR2 SQIVND (reference sequence). This chain's CDR3 is CASSIDPSGVRNTQYF.

The rearrangement joins TRBV9 to TRBJ2-5; TCRdb's D gene call, TRBD1, goes unchecked for lack of DNA. This CDR3 spans 15 amino acids. The germline CDR1 and CDR2 sequences are SGDLS and YYNGEE. The CDR3 here is CASSYAGQGWETQYF.

The genes are TRBV11-3 and TRBJ2-7; TCRdb indicates TRBD1, and absent DNA this call remains unverified. Germline CDR1 reads SGHNT; CDR2 reads YENEEA. This CDR3 region has 14 residues. The CDR3 loop reads CASSSPGLIDEQYF.

The chain joins TRBV3-1 to TRBJ1-3; with no DNA, the TCRdb D assignment of TRBD1 cannot be verified. The CDR3 loop spans 15 amino acids. Per germline, CDR1 LGHDT and CDR2 YNNKEL (reference sequence). CDR3 in amino acids: CASSQSTGAGNTIYF. Looking up the rest from reference TRBV3-1 and TRBJ1-3 gives the full variable domain: DTAVSQTPKYLVTQMGNDKSIKCEQNLGHDTMYWYKQDSKKFLKIMFSYNNKELIINETVPNRFSPKSPDKAHLNLHINSLELGDSAVYFCASSQSTGAGNTIYFGEGSWLTVV.

The V gene is TRBV4-3, the J gene TRBJ2-4; TCRdb indicates TRBD1, and absent DNA this call remains unverified. CDR1 and CDR2 (germline): LGHNA, YSLEER. CDR3 length: 14 amino acids. CDR3 region: CASSRRGDKNIQYF.

The chain joins TRBV5-5 to TRBJ1-2; TCRdb reports TRBD1, a call that lacks DNA to check it against. Germline V gives CDR1 SGHKS, CDR2 YYEKEE (reference sequence). CDR3 length: 15 amino acids. This CDR3 is CASSPFVRGDYGYTF.

This chain links TRBV12-3 or TRBV12-4 with TRBJ1-1; TCRdb proposes TRBD1, but this gene call is untestable without DNA. The CDR3 extends over 13 amino acids. Here the CDR3 reads CASSSLGTEEAFF.

The rearrangement uses TRBV20-1 and TRBJ2-5; the TCRdb call, TRBD1, lacks DNA for checking. The germline CDR1 and CDR2 sequences are DFQATT and SNEGSKA (reference sequence). CDR3 length: 15 residues. The CDR3 sequence: CSARDPKGAGETQYF.